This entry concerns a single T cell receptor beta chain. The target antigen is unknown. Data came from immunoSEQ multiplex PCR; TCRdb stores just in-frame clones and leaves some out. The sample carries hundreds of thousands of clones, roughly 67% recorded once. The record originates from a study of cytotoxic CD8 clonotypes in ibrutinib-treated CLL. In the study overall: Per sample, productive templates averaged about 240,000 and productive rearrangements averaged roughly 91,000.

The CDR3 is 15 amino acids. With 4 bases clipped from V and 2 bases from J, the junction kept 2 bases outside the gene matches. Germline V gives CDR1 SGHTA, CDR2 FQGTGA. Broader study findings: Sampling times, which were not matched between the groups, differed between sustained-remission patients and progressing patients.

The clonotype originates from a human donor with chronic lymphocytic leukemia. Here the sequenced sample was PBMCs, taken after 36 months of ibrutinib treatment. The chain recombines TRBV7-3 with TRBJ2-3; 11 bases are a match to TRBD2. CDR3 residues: CASSWTSGYTDTQYF. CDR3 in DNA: TGTGCCAGCAGCTGGACTAGCGGGTACACAGATACGCAGTATTTT.